The 2 T cell receptor beta chains reported below all come from one sample, sequenced in a study of blood T cell repertoires in COVID-19. Repertoires were generated with immunoSEQ multiplex PCR, while TCRdb's copy carries only in-frame clones and drops some. The sample records some 300,000 clones, around 90% being singletons. The sequenced sample was peripheral blood. The receptors were sampled from a woman aged 45-65 years with COVID-19, enrolled during active disease.

This clone came up once. This sequence joins TRBV12-3 or TRBV12-4 and TRBJ1-4, with D unclear. Trimming pared 3 bases from V and 8 bases from J, leaving 10 bases between. The CDR3 has 13 amino acids. CDR3 sequence reads: CASSFLNREKLFF. The CDR3 DNA reads TGTGCCAGCAGTTTTCTAAATCGGGAAAAACTGTTTTTT.

This clone was detected a few times. J is TRBJ1-1 and V is TRBV5-4; TRBD1 is a possible D gene (5 bases). V was cut by 3 bases and J by 3 bases, with 9 bases left in between. This CDR3 has 13 residues. Germline CDR1 reads SGHNT; CDR2 reads YYREEE (reference sequence). The CDR3 here is CASSYFRDTEAFF. CDR3 DNA sequence: TGTGCCAGCAGCTACTTCAGGGACACTGAAGCTTTCTTT.